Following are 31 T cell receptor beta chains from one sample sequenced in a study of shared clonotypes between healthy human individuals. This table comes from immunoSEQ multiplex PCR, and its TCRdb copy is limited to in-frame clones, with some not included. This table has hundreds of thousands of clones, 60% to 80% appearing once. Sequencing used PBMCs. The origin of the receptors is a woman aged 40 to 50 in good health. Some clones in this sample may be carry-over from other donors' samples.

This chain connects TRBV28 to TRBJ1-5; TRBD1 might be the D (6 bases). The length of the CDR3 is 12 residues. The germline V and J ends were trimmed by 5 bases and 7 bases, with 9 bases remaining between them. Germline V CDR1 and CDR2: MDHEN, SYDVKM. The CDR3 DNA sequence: TGTGCCAGCAGTACAGGGAGCCAGCCCCAGCATTTT. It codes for CASSTGSQPQHF. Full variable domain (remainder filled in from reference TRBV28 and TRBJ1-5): DVKVTQSSRYLVKRTGEKVFLECVQDMDHENMFWYRQDPGLGLRLIYFSYDVKMKEKGDIPEGYSVSREKKERFSLILESASTNQTSMYLCASSTGSQPQHFGDGTRLSIL.

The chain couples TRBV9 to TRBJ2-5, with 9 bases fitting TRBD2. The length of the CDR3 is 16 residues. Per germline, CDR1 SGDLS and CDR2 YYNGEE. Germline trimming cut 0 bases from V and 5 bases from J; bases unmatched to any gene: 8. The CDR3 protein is CASSVDLAGAGETQYF. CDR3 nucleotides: TGTGCCAGCAGCGTAGACTTAGCGGGAGCAGGGGAGACCCAGTACTTC.

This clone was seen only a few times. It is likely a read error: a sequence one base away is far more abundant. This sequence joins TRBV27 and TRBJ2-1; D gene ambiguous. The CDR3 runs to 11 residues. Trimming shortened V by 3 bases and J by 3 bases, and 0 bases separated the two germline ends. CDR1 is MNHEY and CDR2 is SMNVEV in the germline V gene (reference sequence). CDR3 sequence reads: CASSFYNEQFF. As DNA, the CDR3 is TGTGCCAGCAGTTTCTACAATGAGCAGTTCTTC.

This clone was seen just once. CDR3 loop: CASSGGLAGGRAHEQYF. CDR3 bases: TGTGCCAGCAGCGGCGGACTAGCGGGAGGGCGGGCCCACGAGCAGTACTTC. This chain joins TRBV9 and TRBJ2-7; 15 bases match TRBD2. V lost 3 bases, J lost 5 bases, and 9 bases stayed unmatched. CDR1 is SGDLS and CDR2 is YYNGEE in the germline V gene. The CDR3 consists of 17 residues.

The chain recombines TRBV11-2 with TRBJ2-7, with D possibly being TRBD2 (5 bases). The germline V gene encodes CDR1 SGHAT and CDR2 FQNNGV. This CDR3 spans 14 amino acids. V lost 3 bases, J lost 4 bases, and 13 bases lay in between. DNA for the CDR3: TGTGCCAGCAGCTTTCTGTGGGGAGCATACGAGCAGTACTTC. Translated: CASSFLWGAYEQYF. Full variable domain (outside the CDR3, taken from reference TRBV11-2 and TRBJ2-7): EAGVAQSPRYKIIEKRQSVAFWCNPISGHATLYWYQQILGQGPKLLIQFQNNGVVDDSQLPKDRFSAERLKGVDSTLKIQPAKLEDSAVYLCASSFLWGAYEQYFGPGTRLTVT.

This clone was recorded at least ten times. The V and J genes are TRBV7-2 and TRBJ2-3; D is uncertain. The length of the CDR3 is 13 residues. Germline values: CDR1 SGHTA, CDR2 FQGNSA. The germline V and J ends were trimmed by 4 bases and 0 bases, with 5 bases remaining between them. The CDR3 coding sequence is TGTGCCAGCAGCTCGACTAGCACAGATACGCAGTATTTT. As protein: CASSSTSTDTQYF.

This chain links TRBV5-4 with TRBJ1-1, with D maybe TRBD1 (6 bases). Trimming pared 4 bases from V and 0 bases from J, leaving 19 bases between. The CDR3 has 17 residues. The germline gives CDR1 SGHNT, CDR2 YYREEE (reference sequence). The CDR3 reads CASSPGAGGPLNTEAFF. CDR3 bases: TGTGCCAGCAGCCCCGGTGCGGGGGGGCCGCTGAACACTGAAGCTTTCTTT. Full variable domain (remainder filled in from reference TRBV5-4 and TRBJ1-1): ETGVTQSPTHLIKTRGQQVTLRCSSQSGHNTVSWYQQALGQGPQFIFQYYREEENGRGNFPPRFSGLQFPNYSSELNVNALELDDSALYLCASSPGAGGPLNTEAFFGQGTRLTVV.

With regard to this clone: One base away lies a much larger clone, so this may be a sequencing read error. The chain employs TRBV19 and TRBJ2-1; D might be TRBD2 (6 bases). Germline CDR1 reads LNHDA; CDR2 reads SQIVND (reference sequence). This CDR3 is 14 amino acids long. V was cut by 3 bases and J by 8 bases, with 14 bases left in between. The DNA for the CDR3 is TGTGCCAGTAGTATGGGGGTGGAGGGCCATGAGCAGTTCTTC. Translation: CASSMGVEGHEQFF. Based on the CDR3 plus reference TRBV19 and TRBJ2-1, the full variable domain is DGGITQSPKYLFRKEGQNVTLSCEQNLNHDAMYWYRQDPGQGLRLIYYSQIVNDFQKGDIAEGYSVSREKKESFPLTVTSAQKNPTAFYLCASSMGVEGHEQFFGPGTRLTVL.

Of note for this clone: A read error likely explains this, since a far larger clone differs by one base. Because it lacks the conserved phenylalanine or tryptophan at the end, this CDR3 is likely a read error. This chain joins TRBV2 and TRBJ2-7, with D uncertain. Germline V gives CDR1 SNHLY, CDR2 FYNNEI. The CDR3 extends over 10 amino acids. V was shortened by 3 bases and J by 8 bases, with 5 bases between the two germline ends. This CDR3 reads CASSEAKQYL. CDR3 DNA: TGTGCCAGCAGTGAGGCGAAGCAGTACCTC.

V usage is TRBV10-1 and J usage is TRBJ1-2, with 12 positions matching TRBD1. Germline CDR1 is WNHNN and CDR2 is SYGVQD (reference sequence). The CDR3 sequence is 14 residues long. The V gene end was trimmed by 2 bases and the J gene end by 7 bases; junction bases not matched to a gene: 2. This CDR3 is CASSERDRGLGYTF. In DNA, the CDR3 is TGCGCCAGCAGTGAGAGGGACAGGGGGCTTGGCTACACCTTC.

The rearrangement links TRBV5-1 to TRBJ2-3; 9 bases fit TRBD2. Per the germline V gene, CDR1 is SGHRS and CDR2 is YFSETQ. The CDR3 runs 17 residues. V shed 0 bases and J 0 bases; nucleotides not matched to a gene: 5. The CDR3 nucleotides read TGCGCCAGCAGCTTGGTTGTAGCGGGGGATAGCACAGATACGCAGTATTTT. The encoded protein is CASSLVVAGDSTDTQYF. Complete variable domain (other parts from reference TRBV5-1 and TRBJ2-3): KAGVTQTPRYLIKTRGQQVTLSCSPISGHRSVSWYQQTPGQGLQFLFEYFSETQRNKGNFPGRFSGRQFSNSRSEMNVSTLELGDSALYLCASSLVVAGDSTDTQYFGPGTRLTVL.

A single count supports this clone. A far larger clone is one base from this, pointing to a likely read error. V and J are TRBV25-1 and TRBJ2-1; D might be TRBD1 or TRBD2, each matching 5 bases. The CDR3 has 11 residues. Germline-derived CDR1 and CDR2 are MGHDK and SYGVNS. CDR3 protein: CASRRPRGPLF. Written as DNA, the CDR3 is TGTGCCAGCAGGCGACCGAGGGGTCCGCTCTTC.

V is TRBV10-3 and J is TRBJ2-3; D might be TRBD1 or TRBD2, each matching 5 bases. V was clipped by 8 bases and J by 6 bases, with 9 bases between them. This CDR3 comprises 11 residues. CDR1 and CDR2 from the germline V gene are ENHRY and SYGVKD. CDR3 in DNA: TGTGCCATCGGGGGTGGGGATACGCAGTATTTT. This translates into CAIGGGDTQYF.

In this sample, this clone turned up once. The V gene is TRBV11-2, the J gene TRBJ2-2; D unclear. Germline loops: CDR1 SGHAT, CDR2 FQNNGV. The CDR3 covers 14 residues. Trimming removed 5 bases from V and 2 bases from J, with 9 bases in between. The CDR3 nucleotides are TGTGCCAGCAGCCCCCGGGTCAACACCGGGGAGCTGTTTTTT. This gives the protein CASSPRVNTGELFF. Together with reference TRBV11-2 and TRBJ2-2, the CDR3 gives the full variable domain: EAGVAQSPRYKIIEKRQSVAFWCNPISGHATLYWYQQILGQGPKLLIQFQNNGVVDDSQLPKDRFSAERLKGVDSTLKIQPAKLEDSAVYLCASSPRVNTGELFFGEGSRLTVL.

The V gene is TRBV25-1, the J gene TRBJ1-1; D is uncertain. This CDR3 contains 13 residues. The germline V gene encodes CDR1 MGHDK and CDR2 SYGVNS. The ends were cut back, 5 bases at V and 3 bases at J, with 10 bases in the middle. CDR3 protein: CASSRLSDTEAFF. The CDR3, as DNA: TGTGCCAGCAGTCGACTGAGTGACACTGAAGCTTTCTTT.

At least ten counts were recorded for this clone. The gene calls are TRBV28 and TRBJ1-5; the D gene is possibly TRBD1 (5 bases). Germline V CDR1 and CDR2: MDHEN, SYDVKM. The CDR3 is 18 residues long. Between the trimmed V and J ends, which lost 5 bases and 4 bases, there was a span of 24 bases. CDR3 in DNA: TGTGCCAGCAGTCGGGGCCAGATAGTCGGCCTGGATAATCAGCCCCAGCATTTT. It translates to CASSRGQIVGLDNQPQHF.

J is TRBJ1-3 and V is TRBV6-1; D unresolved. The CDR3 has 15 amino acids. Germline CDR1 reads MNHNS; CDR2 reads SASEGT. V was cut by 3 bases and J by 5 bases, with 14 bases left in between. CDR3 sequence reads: CASSETGEGRNTIYF. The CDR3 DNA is TGTGCCAGCAGTGAGACCGGGGAAGGTAGAAACACCATATATTTT.

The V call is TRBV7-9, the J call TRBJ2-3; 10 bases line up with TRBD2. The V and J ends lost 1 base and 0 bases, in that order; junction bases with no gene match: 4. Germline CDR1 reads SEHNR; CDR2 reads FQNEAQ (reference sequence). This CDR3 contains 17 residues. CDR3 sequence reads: CASSLGGGLASTDTQYF. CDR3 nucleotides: TGTGCCAGCAGCTTAGGAGGGGGACTAGCGAGCACAGATACGCAGTATTTT.

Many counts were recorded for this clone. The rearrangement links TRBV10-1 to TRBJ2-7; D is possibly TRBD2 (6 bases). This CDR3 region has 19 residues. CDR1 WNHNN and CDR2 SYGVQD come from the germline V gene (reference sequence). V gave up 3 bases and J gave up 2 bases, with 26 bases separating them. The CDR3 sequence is CASSDGGVPTQQSPYEQYF. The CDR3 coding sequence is TGCGCCAGCAGTGATGGAGGGGTCCCCACCCAACAGTCCCCCTACGAGCAGTACTTC.

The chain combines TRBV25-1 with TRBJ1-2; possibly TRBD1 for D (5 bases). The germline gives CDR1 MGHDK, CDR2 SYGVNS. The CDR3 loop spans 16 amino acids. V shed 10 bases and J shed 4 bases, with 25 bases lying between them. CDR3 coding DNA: TGTGCCAACTACCTGGGGGGGAATGCTTTGGGCTATGGCTACACCTTC. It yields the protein CANYLGGNALGYGYTF.

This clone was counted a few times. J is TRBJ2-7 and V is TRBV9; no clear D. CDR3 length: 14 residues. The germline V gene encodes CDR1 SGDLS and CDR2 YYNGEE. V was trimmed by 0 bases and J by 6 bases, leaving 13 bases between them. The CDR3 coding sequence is TGTGCCAGCAGCGTAGGGGTCAGTCCGGCCGAGCAGTACTTC. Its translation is CASSVGVSPAEQYF.

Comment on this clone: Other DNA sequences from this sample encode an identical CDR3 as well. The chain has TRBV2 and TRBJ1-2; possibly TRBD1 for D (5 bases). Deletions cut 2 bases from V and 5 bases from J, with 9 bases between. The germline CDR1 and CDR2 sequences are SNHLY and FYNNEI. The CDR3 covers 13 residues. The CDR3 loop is CASSEQGNYGYTF. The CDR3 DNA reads TGTGCCAGCAGTGAACAGGGAAATTATGGCTACACCTTC. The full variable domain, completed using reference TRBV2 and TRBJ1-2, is EPEVTQTPSHQVTQMGQEVILRCVPISNHLYFYWYRQILGQKVEFLVSFYNNEISEKSEIFDDQFSVERPDGSNFTLKIRSTKLEDSAMYFCASSEQGNYGYTFGSGTRLTVV.

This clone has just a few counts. CDR3 region: CASSPPTGLATGELFF. CDR3 nucleotides: TGTGCCAGCTCACCACCGACAGGGTTGGCCACCGGGGAGCTGTTTTTT. The chain uses TRBV18 and TRBJ2-2; TRBD1 matches at 7 bases. This CDR3 spans 16 amino acids. Germline V gene lookup returns CDR1 KGHSH and CDR2 LQKENI. The V and J ends lost 0 bases and 4 bases, in that order; junction bases with no gene match: 5.

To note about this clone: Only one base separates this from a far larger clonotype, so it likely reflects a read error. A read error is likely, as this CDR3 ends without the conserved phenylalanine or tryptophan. The CDR3 region has the DNA TGCAGCTCTCGACTGAGGGGGCGCGGGGGCTACACCTCC. Protein: CSSRLRGRGGYTS. V gene TRBV29-1 combines with J gene TRBJ1-2; 7 bases are a match to TRBD1. The CDR3 is 13 residues long. The ends lost 8 bases at V and 8 bases at J; junction bases unmatched: 14. Germline CDR1 SQVTM, CDR2 ANQGSEA.

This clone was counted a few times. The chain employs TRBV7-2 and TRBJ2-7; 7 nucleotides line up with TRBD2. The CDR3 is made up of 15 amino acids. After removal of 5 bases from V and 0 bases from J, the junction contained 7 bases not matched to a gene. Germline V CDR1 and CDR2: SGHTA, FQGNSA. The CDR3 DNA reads TGTGCCAGCAGCGAGCGGGGCCAAAGCTCCTACGAGCAGTACTTC. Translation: CASSERGQSSYEQYF.

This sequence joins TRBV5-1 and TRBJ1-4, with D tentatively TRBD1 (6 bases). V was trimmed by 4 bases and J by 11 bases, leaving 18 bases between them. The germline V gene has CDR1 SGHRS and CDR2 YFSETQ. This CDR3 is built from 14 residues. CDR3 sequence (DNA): TGCGCCAGCAGCCCTGGGACATTGGTGGAGAAACTGTTTTTT. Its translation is CASSPGTLVEKLFF.

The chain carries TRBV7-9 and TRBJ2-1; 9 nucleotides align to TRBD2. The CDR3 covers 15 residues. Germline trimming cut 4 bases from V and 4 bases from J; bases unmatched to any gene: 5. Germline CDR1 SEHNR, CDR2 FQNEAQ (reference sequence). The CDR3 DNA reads TGTGCCAGCAGCTCAGCGGGACTAGCTTACAATGAGCAGTTCTTC. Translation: CASSSAGLAYNEQFF. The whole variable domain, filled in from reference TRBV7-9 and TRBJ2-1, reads DTGVSQNPRHKITKRGQNVTFRCDPISEHNRLYWYRQTLGQGPEFLTYFQNEAQLEKSRLLSDRFSAERPKGSFSTLEIQRTEQGDSAMYLCASSSAGLAYNEQFFGPGTRLTVL.

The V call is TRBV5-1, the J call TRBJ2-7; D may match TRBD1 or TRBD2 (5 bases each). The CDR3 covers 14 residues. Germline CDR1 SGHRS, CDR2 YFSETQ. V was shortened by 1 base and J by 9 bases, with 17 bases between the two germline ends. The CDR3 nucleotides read TGCGCCAGCAGCTTGTCGGGGCCCTACGAAGGGCAGTACTTC. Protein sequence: CASSLSGPYEGQYF.

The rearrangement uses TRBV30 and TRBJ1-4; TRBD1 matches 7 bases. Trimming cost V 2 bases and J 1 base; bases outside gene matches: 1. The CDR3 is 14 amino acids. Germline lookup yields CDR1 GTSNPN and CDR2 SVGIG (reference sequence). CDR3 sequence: CAWSQGVTNEKLFF. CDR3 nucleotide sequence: TGTGCCTGGAGTCAGGGGGTAACTAATGAAAAACTGTTTTTT.

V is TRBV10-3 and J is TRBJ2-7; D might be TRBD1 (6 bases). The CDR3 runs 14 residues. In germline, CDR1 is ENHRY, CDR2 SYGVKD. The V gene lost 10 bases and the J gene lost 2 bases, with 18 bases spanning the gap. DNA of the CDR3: TGTGCCACCGGAAAAACGGACAGAGCCTACGAGCAGTACTTC. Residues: CATGKTDRAYEQYF.

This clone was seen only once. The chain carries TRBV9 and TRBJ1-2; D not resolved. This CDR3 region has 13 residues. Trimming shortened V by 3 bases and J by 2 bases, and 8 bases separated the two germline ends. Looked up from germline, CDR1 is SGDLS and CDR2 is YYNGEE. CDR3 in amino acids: CASSEDGNYGYTF. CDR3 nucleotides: TGTGCCAGCAGCGAAGACGGGAACTATGGCTACACCTTC.